What follows describes a single TCR beta chain. This entry comes from a study of blood T cell repertoires in COVID-19. Original data processing: Cell counts per sample came from amplifying reference gene primers. Profiled with immunoSEQ multiplex PCR; TCRdb holds only in-frame clones, not every one. For V, J and clone size, that table is used; D and trimming come from the DNA. The repertoire holds 65,000 to 90,000 clones, with approximately 88% as singletons. The sample comprised peripheral blood. This TCR was sampled from a human donor in a cohort sampled during active COVID-19.

CDR3 protein: CASSEERAAQSYEQYF. CDR3 in DNA: TGTGCCAGCAGTGAAGAACGAGCGGCCCAGAGCTACGAGCAGTACTTC. The chain joins TRBV2 to TRBJ2-7, with D tentatively TRBD2 (5 bases). Per the germline V gene, CDR1 is SNHLY and CDR2 is FYNNEI. The germline V and J ends were trimmed by 1 base and 3 bases, with 16 bases remaining between them. The CDR3 runs to 16 residues. Looking up the rest from reference TRBV2 and TRBJ2-7 gives the full variable domain: EPEVTQTPSHQVTQMGQEVILRCVPISNHLYFYWYRQILGQKVEFLVSFYNNEISEKSEIFDDQFSVERPDGSNFTLKIRSTKLEDSAMYFCASSEERAAQSYEQYFGPGTRLTVT.